The 4 T cell receptor beta chains reported below all come from one sample, sequenced in a study of T cell responses to AZD1222 COVID-19 vaccine (dated by TCRdb to the early 2020s). Libraries were made using the immunoSEQ multiplex PCR assay. What TCRdb holds here is the immuneACCESS table cut down to in-frame rearrangements. Part of the clones is not present; checked against another copy, under half of the missing clones reflect an unresolved V gene, and the others are unexplained. For this sample there are 95,000 to 150,000 clones; roughly 90% appear just once. The ten largest clones add up to roughly 7.9% of the sample. The time point label for this specimen denotes: about 28 days (+/-7) after the second vaccine dose. Sample: peripheral blood, taken 28 days after the second AZD1222 dose. Source of these receptors: an adult who received the AZD1222 COVID-19 vaccine.

The rearrangement joins TRBV7-2 to TRBJ2-5; D unresolved. Germline V gene data show CDR1 as SGHTA and CDR2 as FQGNSA. The ends were cut back, 1 base at V and 0 bases at J, with 12 bases in the middle. The CDR3 runs 16 residues. In DNA, the CDR3 is TGTGCCAGCAGCTTAGGGGTGGGTCTGTACCAAGAGACCCAGTACTTC. This gives the protein CASSLGVGLYQETQYF.

The V and J genes are TRBV9 and TRBJ2-5; D unclear. The CDR3 spans 14 residues. The ends were cut back, 7 bases at V and 2 bases at J, with 15 bases in the middle. In germline, CDR1 is SGDLS, CDR2 YYNGEE. The CDR3 DNA reads as TGTGCCAGCGGTTCACGGGTGGGACAAGAGACCCAGTACTTC. It yields the protein CASGSRVGQETQYF.

CDR3 coding DNA: TGTGCCAGCAGCATTTTAACTGGGGGGGAGGGCGAGCAGTACTTC. Amino acids: CASSILTGGEGEQYF. V usage is TRBV6-5 and J usage is TRBJ2-7, with TRBD2 matching 7 bases. This CDR3 has 15 amino acids. Germline V gene sequence: CDR1 MNHEY, CDR2 SVGAGI. Trimming cost V 6 bases and J 6 bases; bases outside gene matches: 14.

V and J are TRBV18 and TRBJ2-1; weak D call: TRBD2 (6 bases). The CDR3 is 14 amino acids. Trimming shortened V by 7 bases and J by 9 bases, and 19 bases separated the two germline ends. Germline CDR1 reads KGHSH; CDR2 reads LQKENI. The CDR3 DNA is TGTGCCAGCTTCCTCTTCGCGCGGGAAACTGAGCAGTTCTTC. It yields the protein CASFLFARETEQFF.